This is a list of T cell receptor beta chains from one sample in a study of radiotherapy plus CTLA-4 blockade in lung cancer. The method was immunoSEQ multiplex PCR; TCRdb's version includes in-frame clones alone and lacks a portion of them. Among 85,000 to 90,000 clones, more than 85% were seen once, and the ten largest hold roughly 17%. The sample in question was peripheral blood, obtained from a patient treated with radiotherapy plus ipilimumab. The receptors were sampled from a human donor with non-small cell lung cancer that progressed on radiotherapy plus ipilimumab. Each CDR3 is given with its conserved first and last residue. The D gene is left open where the match is weak. Size values are once, few and many counts, or a class for expanded clones, and some rows have none.

V gene	D gene	J gene	clone size	CDR3 protein	CDR3 DNA
TRBV11-3	.	TRBJ2-1	.	CASSWGPMDNEQFF	TGTGCCAGCAGCTGGGGTCCAATGGACAATGAGCAGTTCTTC
TRBV29-1	TRBD1	TRBJ1-2	once	CSVDRDRSYGYTF	TGCAGCGTTGACCGGGACAGGTCCTATGGCTACACCTTC
TRBV4-1	.	TRBJ2-6	once	CASSWAKEPQSRANVLTF	TGCGCCAGCAGCTGGGCGAAAGAACCACAAAGTCGGGCCAACGTCCTGACTTTC
TRBV23-1	TRBD1	TRBJ2-3	.	CASSLYRGWVDTQYF	TGCGCCAGCAGTCTATACAGGGGGTGGGTAGATACGCAGTATTTT
TRBV5-8	.	TRBJ2-5	.	CASRLGSGQETQYF	TGTGCCAGCAGGCTGGGTAGCGGTCAAGAGACCCAGTACTTC
TRBV18	.	TRBJ2-5	.	CASSPYFSGMQETQYF	TGTGCCAGCTCACCATACTTTAGCGGAATGCAAGAGACCCAGTACTTC
TRBV7-3	TRBD2	TRBJ2-5	.	CASSSRGGETQYF	TGTGCCAGCAGCTCCCGGGGGGGAGAGACCCAGTACTTC
TRBV7-2	.	TRBJ1-4	.	CASSFGFYEKLFF	TGTGCCAGCAGCTTTGGGTTCTATGAAAAACTGTTTTTT
TRBV5-4	TRBD1	TRBJ1-1	.	CASSFGQGVTEAFF	TGTGCCAGCAGCTTCGGACAGGGGGTAACTGAAGCTTTCTTT
TRBV5-1	.	TRBJ2-3	.	CASSSPDGRTDTQYF	TGCGCCAGCAGCTCCCCGGACGGCCGCACAGATACGCAGTATTTT
TRBV9	.	TRBJ1-1	.	CASSVGAGTEAFF	TGTGCCAGCAGCGTAGGGGCTGGGACTGAAGCTTTCTTT
TRBV5-5	TRBD1	TRBJ1-6	.	CASSLTHRGGSPLHF	TGTGCCAGCAGCTTGACACACAGGGGAGGCTCACCCCTCCACTTT
TRBV10-3	.	TRBJ1-1	.	CAISESQGREDTEAFF	TGTGCCATCAGTGAGTCACAGGGAAGAGAGGACACTGAAGCTTTCTTT
TRBV6-5	TRBD2	TRBJ2-7	.	CASSAGLAGAGGQYF	TGTGCCAGCAGTGCGGGACTAGCGGGGGCCGGCGGGCAGTACTTC
TRBV19	.	TRBJ2-5	few	CASSQGQSTPQETQYF	TGTGCCAGTAGTCAGGGTCAGTCAACGCCCCAAGAGACCCAGTACTTC
TRBV7-3	TRBD2	TRBJ2-5	once	CASSLGPSGGQETQYF	TGTGCCAGCAGCTTGGGCCCTAGCGGGGGGCAAGAGACCCAGTACTTC
TRBV11-2	TRBD1	TRBJ2-7	.	CASSLDRREQYF	TGTGCCAGCAGCTTGGACAGGAGGGAGCAGTACTTC
TRBV9	.	TRBJ2-7	.	CASSASDHPYEQYF	TGTGCCAGCAGCGCTAGCGACCATCCCTACGAGCAGTACTTC
TRBV4-2	.	TRBJ2-7	.	CASSQEPEVTTRQYF	TGTGCCAGCAGCCAAGAGCCGGAAGTCACGACGAGGCAGTACTTC
TRBV5-6	TRBD1	TRBJ2-7	.	CASSLPRGTGFHEQYF	TGTGCCAGCAGCTTGCCGAGGGGGACAGGGTTCCACGAGCAGTACTTC
TRBV15	.	TRBJ1-3	.	CATSRDPGGPSGNTIYF	TGTGCCACCAGCAGAGATCCGGGGGGACCGTCTGGAAACACCATATATTTT
TRBV25-1	.	TRBJ1-1	.	CASTGNTEAFF	TGTGCCAGCACCGGGAACACTGAAGCTTTCTTT
TRBV9	.	TRBJ2-3	.	CASSVAGRVTDTQYF	TGTGCCAGCAGCGTAGCGGGCCGGGTCACAGATACGCAGTATTTT
TRBV5-1	.	TRBJ1-6	few	CASSLDLRNSPLHF	TGCGCCAGCAGCTTGGATTTGCGAAATTCACCCCTCCACTTT
TRBV2	.	TRBJ2-5	.	CASRLPGPQETQYF	TGTGCCAGCAGGCTTCCGGGACCACAAGAGACCCAGTACTTC
TRBV2	.	TRBJ1-1	.	CARRQPRTEAFF	TGTGCCAGGAGACAGCCTCGGACTGAAGCTTTCTTT
TRBV7-8	.	TRBJ2-7	.	CASSLGRIYEQYF	TGTGCCAGCAGCTTGGGGCGGATCTACGAGCAGTACTTC
TRBV18	.	TRBJ2-1	.	CASSPPASNEQFF	TGTGCCAGCTCACCACCCGCTTCCAATGAGCAGTTCTTC
TRBV19	TRBD2	TRBJ2-3	.	CASSSGRATDTQYF	TGTGCCAGTAGTAGCGGGAGGGCCACAGATACGCAGTATTTT
TRBV7-2	.	TRBJ2-7	once	CASSLALTGGHEQYF	TGTGCCAGCAGCTTAGCGCTTACGGGGGGCCACGAGCAGTACTTC
TRBV19	TRBD1	TRBJ1-2	once	CASRGTGYNYGYTF	TGTGCCAGTAGAGGGACAGGTTACAACTATGGCTACACCTTC
TRBV18	.	TRBJ2-5	.	CASTKAQRGQETQYF	TGTGCCAGCACAAAGGCCCAGAGGGGCCAAGAGACCCAGTACTTC
TRBV11-3	TRBD1	TRBJ1-2	.	CASSLGQTYGYTF	TGTGCCAGCAGCTTGGGACAGACCTATGGCTACACCTTC
TRBV5-6	.	TRBJ2-1	few	CASSLTGGNNEQFF	TGTGCCAGCAGCTTGACGGGCGGTAACAATGAGCAGTTCTTC
TRBV28	TRBD1	TRBJ2-7	.	CASSLHPGQGLPEQYF	TGTGCCAGCAGTTTGCACCCGGGACAGGGTCTTCCCGAGCAGTACTTC
TRBV9	.	TRBJ2-3	.	CASSGRTVDTQYF	TGTGCCAGCAGCGGTCGGACGGTAGATACGCAGTATTTT
TRBV19	.	TRBJ1-6	.	CASSMNVLGSAGSPLHF	TGTGCCAGTAGTATGAATGTTCTGGGGTCGGCGGGTTCACCCCTCCACTTT
TRBV7-9	.	TRBJ1-1	.	CASNHGGWYSNTEAFF	TGTGCCAGCAACCATGGGGGTTGGTACTCGAACACTGAAGCTTTCTTT
TRBV2	.	TRBJ1-6	.	CASSAGTVNSPLHF	TGTGCCAGCAGTGCGGGCACCGTTAATTCACCCCTCCACTTT
TRBV11-1	.	TRBJ1-1	.	CASSLAKQMNTEAFF	TGTGCCAGCAGCTTAGCGAAGCAAATGAACACTGAAGCTTTCTTT
TRBV11-2	.	TRBJ2-1	.	CASSAQHQVHSYNEQFF	TGTGCCAGCAGCGCCCAACATCAGGTCCACTCCTACAATGAGCAGTTCTTC